This TCR beta chain is from a study of OX40 agonist ivuxolimab in advanced cancers. Study-level information: Ivuxolimab, which is an agonistic anti-OX40 (CD134) antibody, was administered to the patients. Those treated in dose escalation had hepatocellular carcinoma, melanoma, renal cell cancer or head and neck cancer.

Sequenced by immunoSEQ multiplex PCR; TCRdb stores in-frame clones only, minus some. This sample has 95,000 to 100,000 clones, with roughly 80% found just once. It was autoimmune disease history or systemic immunosuppression that excluded patients. Per the germline V gene, CDR1 is MDHEN and CDR2 is SYDVKM. Trimming stripped 7 bases from V and 5 bases from J, with 14 bases between. This CDR3 region has 14 residues. The clonotype comes from an adult with an advanced solid tumor such as melanoma, head and neck, liver or kidney cancer. The sample here was CD4+ or CD8+ T cells sorted from blood, taken in a trial of the OX40 agonist ivuxolimab. The chain has TRBV28 and TRBJ1-4, with D possibly TRBD1 on 6 matching bases. CDR3 in DNA: TGTGCCAGCACTCAGCAGGGGATGAATGAAAAACTGTTTTTT. Protein sequence: CASTQQGMNEKLFF.